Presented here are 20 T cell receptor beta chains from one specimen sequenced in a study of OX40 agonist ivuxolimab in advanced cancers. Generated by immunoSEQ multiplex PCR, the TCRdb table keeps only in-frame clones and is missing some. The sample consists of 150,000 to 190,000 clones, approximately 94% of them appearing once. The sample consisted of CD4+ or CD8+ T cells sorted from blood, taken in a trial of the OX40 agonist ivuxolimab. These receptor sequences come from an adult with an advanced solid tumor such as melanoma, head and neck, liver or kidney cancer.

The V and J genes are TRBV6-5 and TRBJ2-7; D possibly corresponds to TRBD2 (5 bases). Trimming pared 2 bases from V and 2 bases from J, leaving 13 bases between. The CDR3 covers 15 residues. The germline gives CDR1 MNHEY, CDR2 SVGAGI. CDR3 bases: TGTGCCAGCAGTTACAGGCCAGCGGATACCTACGAGCAGTACTTC. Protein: CASSYRPADTYEQYF.

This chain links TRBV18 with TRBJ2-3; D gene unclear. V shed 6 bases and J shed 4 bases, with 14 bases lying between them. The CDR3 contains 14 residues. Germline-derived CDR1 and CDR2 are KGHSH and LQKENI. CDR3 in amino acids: CASSLGFESDTQYF. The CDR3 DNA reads TGTGCCAGCTCTCTGGGATTTGAGTCAGATACGCAGTATTTT.

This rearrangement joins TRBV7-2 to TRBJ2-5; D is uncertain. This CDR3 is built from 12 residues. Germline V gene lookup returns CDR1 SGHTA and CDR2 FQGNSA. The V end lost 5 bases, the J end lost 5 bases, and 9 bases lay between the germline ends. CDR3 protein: CASSPSRETQYF. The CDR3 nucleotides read TGTGCCAGCAGCCCCTCGAGGGAGACCCAGTACTTC.

The CDR3 spells CSVEGLNYGYTF. CDR3 DNA sequence: TGCAGCGTCGAGGGCCTGAACTATGGCTACACCTTC. This chain joins TRBV29-1 and TRBJ1-2; no reliable D call. The CDR3 runs 12 residues. CDR1 is SQVTM and CDR2 is ANQGSEA in the germline V gene. V gave up 6 bases and J gave up 2 bases, with 10 bases separating them.

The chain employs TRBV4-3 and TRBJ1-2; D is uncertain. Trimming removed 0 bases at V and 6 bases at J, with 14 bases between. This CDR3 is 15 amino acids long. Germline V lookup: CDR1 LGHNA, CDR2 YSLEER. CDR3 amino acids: CASSQEYSGRNGYTF. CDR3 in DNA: TGCGCCAGCAGCCAAGAATATTCGGGGAGGAATGGCTACACCTTC.

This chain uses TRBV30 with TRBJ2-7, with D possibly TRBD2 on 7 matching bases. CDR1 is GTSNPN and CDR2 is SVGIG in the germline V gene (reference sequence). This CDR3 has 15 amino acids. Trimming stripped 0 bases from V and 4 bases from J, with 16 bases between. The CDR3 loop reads CAWSVKFAGAYEQYF. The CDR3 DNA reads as TGTGCCTGGAGTGTCAAGTTTGCGGGGGCATACGAGCAGTACTTC.

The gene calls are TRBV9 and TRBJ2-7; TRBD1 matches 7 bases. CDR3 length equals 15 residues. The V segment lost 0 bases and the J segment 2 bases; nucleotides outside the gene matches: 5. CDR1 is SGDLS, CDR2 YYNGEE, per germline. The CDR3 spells CASSVGRQGTYEQYF. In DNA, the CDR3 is TGTGCCAGCAGCGTAGGGAGACAGGGAACCTACGAGCAGTACTTC.

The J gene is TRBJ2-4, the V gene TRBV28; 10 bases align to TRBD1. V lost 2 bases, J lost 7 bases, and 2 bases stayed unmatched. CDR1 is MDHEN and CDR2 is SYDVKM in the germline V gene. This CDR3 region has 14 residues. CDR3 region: CASSLPGQGNIQYF. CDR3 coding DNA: TGTGCCAGCAGTTTACCGGGACAGGGGAACATTCAGTACTTC.

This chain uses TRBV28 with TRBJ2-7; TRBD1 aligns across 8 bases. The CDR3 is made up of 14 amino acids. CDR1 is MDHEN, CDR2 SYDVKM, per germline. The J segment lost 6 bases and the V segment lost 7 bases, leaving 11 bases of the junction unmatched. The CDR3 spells CASTFRDRFVEQYF. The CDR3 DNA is TGTGCCAGCACATTCCGGGACAGGTTTGTCGAGCAGTACTTC.

In DNA, the CDR3 is TGTGCCAGCAGGACAGGGGGGACGAACACTGAAGCTTTCTTT. Protein product: CASRTGGTNTEAFF. V is TRBV28 and J is TRBJ1-1, with 9 bases that match TRBD1. This CDR3 contains 14 residues. Germline V lookup: CDR1 MDHEN, CDR2 SYDVKM. V dropped 6 bases and J dropped 1; count of bases not matched to a gene: 3.

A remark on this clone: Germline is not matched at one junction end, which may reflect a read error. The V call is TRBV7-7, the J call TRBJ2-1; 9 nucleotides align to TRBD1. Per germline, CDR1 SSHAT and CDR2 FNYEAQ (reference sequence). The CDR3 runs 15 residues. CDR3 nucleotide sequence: TGTGCTAGCAGCTTAGGGACAGGGTCATTCAATGAGCAGTTCTTC. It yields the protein CASSLGTGSFNEQFF.

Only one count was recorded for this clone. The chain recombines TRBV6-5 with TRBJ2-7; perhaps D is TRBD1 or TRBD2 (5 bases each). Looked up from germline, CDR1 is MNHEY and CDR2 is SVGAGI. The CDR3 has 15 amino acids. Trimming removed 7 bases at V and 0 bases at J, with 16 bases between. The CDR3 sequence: CASTPPGPSSYEQYF. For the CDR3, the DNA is TGTGCCAGCACCCCACCGGGACCAAGCTCCTACGAGCAGTACTTC.

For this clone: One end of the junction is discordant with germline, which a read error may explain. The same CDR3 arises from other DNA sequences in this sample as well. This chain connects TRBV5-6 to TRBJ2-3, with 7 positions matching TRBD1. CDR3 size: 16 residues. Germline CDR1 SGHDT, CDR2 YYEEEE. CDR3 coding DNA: TGTGCCAGCAGCTTTCCGGGACAGCGCAACACAGATACGCAGTACTTT. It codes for CASSFPGQRNTDTQYF.

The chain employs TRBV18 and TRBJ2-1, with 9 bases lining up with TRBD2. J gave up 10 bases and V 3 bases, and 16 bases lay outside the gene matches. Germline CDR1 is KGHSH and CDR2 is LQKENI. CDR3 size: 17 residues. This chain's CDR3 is CASSPNQPNSGGREQFF. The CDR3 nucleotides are TGTGCCAGCTCACCTAACCAGCCGAACAGCGGGGGGCGGGAGCAGTTCTTC.

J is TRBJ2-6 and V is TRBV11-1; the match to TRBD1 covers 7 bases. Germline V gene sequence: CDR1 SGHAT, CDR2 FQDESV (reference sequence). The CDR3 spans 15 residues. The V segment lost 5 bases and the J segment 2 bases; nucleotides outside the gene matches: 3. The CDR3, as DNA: TGTGCCAGCAGCACCCAGGGGGCTGGGGCCAACGTCCTGACTTTC. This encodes CASSTQGAGANVLTF.

The CDR3: CASMPLGNTGGNQPQHF. The CDR3 nucleotides read TGTGCCAGTATGCCCCTCGGGAATACGGGGGGCAATCAGCCCCAGCATTTT. J is TRBJ1-5 and V is TRBV28; perhaps TRBD1 as D (5 bases). The V gene lost 9 bases and the J gene lost 2 bases, with 23 bases spanning the gap. This CDR3 is 17 amino acids long. Germline V gene sequence: CDR1 MDHEN, CDR2 SYDVKM.

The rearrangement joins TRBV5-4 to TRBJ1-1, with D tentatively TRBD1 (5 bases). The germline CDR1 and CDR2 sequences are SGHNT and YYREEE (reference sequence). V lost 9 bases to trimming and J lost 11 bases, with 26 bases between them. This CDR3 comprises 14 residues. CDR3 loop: CATTNGERGPGAFF. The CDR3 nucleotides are TGTGCCACCACGAACGGGGAGAGGGGACCTGGGGCTTTCTTT.

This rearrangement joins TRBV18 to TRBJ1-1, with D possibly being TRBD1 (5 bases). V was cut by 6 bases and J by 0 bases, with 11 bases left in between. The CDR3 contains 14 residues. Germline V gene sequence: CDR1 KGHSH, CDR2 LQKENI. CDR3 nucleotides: TGTGCCAGCTCCCAGGGAGTGGTGAACACTGAAGCTTTCTTT. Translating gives CASSQGVVNTEAFF.

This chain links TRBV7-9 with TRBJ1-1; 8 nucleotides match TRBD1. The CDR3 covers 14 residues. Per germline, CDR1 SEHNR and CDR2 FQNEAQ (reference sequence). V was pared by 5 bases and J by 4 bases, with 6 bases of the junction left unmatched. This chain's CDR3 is CASSPTGGPTEAFF. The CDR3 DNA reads TGTGCCAGCAGCCCTACAGGGGGGCCCACTGAAGCTTTCTTT.

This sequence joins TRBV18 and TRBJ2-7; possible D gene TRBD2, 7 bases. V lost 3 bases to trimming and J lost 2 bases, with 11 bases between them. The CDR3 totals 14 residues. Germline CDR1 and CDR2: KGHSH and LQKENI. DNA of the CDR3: TGTGCCAGCTCACCCGGGGGGCGAACCTACGAGCAGTACTTC. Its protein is CASSPGGRTYEQYF.